This T cell receptor beta chain was sequenced during a study of T cell changes during pregnancy in multiple sclerosis. Profiling relied on immunoSEQ multiplex PCR, and the TCRdb table lists in-frame clones only, not all of them. The table has 70,000 to 75,000 clones, around 90% seen once. Per germline, CDR1 MGHRA and CDR2 YSYEKL. This CDR3 contains 15 residues. V gave up 4 bases and J gave up 4 bases; unmatched junction bases: 6. This TCR came from a female donor with multiple sclerosis, enrolled in a pregnancy study. Sample: peripheral blood, taken in the second trimester of pregnancy. The J gene is TRBJ2-1, the V gene TRBV4-1; 8 nucleotides line up with TRBD1. DNA of the CDR3: TGCGCCAGCAGCCCCTGGACAGGGACTTACAATGAGCAGTTCTTC. Protein sequence: CASSPWTGTYNEQFF.